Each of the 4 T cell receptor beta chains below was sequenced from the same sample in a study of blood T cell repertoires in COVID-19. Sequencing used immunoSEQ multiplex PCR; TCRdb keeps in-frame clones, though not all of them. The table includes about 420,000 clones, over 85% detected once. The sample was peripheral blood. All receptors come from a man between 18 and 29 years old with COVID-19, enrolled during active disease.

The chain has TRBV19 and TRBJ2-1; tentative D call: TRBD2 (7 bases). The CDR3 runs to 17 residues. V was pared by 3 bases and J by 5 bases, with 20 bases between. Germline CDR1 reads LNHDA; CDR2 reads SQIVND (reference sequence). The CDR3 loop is CASSMNRVASGHNEQFF. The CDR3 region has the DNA TGTGCCAGTAGTATGAACAGGGTGGCTAGCGGTCACAATGAGCAGTTCTTC.

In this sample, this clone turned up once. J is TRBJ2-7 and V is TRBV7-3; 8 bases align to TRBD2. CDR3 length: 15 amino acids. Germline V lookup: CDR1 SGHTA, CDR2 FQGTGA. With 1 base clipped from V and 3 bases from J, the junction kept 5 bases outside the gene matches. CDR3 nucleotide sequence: TGTGCCAGCAGCTTAATTATCAGCGGGAGCTACGAGCAGTACTTC. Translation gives CASSLIISGSYEQYF.

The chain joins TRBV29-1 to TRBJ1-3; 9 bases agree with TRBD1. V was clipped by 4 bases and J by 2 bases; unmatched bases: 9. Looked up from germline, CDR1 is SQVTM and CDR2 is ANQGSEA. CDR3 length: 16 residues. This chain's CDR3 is CSVAWDRVMAGNTIYF. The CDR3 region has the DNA TGCAGCGTTGCATGGGACAGGGTTATGGCTGGAAACACCATATATTTT.

CDR3 nucleotide sequence: TGTGCCAGCAGCTTGCTCAGGGGGCGCGGGTACGAGCAGTACTTC. The encoded protein is CASSLLRGRGYEQYF. The rearrangement links TRBV5-6 to TRBJ2-7, with TRBD1 identical over 8 bases. Germline trimming cut 1 base from V and 4 bases from J; bases unmatched to any gene: 7. Germline CDR1 SGHDT, CDR2 YYEEEE. This CDR3 comprises 15 residues.